This T cell receptor (beta chain) is drawn from a study of shared clonotypes between healthy human individuals. Study-wide results and limits: Estimated richness was generally greater in naive than memory subsets. Only blood was sampled; tissue repertoires likely differ.

The authors divided CD4+ cells into CD45RA+ naive and CD45RA-negative memory subsets. The assay was immunoSEQ multiplex PCR, and TCRdb's table has in-frame clones only and misses some. The table lists roughly 700,000 clones, less than 85% of them singletons. V was clipped by 0 bases and J by 1 base; unmatched bases: 4. The germline V gene encodes CDR1 MNHEY and CDR2 SMNVEV (reference sequence). The CDR3 extends over 16 amino acids. Note on this clone: Its cognate antigen is unknown.

Material for sequencing was memory CD4+ T cells sorted from blood. Indicated subset: CD45RA-negative fraction. The clonotype comes from a woman aged 25 to 39 in good health. The V gene is TRBV27, the J gene TRBJ1-2; 8 positions match TRBD1. DNA for the CDR3: TGTGCCAGCAGTTTATCGAAACAGGGGGTTAACTATGGCTACACCTTC. Its translation: CASSLSKQGVNYGYTF.